This entry describes one T cell receptor (beta chain). What it binds is not known. The sample comes from a study of T cell responses to AZD1222 COVID-19 vaccine. The study's findings and limits: Among AZD1222 vaccinees, only five to seven were seropositive at baseline. Spike-specific TCR breadth and depth rose after two AZD1222 doses. It was only after the peak T cell response that any repertoires were sampled. There were mostly white British donors and more females than males, and clonal diversity was possibly underestimated.

Using immunoSEQ multiplex PCR, the repertoire was profiled, and TCRdb retains in-frame clones only, with some absent. The sample contains approximately 150,000 clones, around 88% of which appear only once. V was shortened by 1 base and J by 11 bases, with 11 bases between the two germline ends. This CDR3 contains 12 residues. CDR1 is LGHDT, CDR2 YNNKEL, per germline (reference sequence). The chain combines TRBV3-1 (or the pseudogene TRBV3-2) with TRBJ1-1; no definite D call. The sequencing used peripheral blood, collected on day 0 of AZD1222 vaccination. The TCR originated in an adult in good health. The CDR3 spells CASSQGSLSAFF. In DNA, the CDR3 is TGTGCCAGCAGCCAAGGTTCATTGTCCGCTTTCTTT.